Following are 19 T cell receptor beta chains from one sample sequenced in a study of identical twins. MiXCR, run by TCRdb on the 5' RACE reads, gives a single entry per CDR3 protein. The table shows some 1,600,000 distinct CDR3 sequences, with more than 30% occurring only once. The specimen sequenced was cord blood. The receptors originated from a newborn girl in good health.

The CDR3 reads CSIRQAFNEKLFF. The CDR3, as DNA: TGCAGCATTAGACAGGCCTTCAATGAAAAACTGTTTTTT. The chain recombines TRBV29-1 with TRBJ1-4; a weak D match, TRBD1 (6 bases). Germline V gene lookup returns CDR1 SQVTM and CDR2 ANQGSEA. The length of the CDR3 is 13 residues. Trimming removed 8 bases at V and 5 bases at J, with 15 bases between.

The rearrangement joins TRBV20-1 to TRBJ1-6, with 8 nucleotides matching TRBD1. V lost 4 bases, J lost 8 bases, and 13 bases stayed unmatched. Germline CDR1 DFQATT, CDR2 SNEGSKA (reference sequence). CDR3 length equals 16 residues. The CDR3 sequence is CSAMIERTGRDSPLHF. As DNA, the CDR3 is TGCAGTGCTATGATTGAGCGGACAGGGAGGGATTCACCCCTCCACTTT.

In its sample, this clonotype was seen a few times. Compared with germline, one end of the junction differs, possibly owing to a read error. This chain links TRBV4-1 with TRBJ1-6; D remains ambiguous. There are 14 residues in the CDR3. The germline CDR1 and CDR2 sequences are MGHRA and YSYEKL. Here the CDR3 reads CASSQGLHNSPLHF. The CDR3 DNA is TGCGCCAGCAGCCAGGGATTACATAATTCCCCCCTCCACTTT.

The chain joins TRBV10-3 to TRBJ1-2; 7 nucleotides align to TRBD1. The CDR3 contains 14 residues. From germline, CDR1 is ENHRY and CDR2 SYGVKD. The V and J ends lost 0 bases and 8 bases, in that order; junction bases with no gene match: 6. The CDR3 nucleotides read TGTGCCATCAGTGAGTCGACAGGGTTCGGAGGCTACACCTTC. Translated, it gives CAISESTGFGGYTF.

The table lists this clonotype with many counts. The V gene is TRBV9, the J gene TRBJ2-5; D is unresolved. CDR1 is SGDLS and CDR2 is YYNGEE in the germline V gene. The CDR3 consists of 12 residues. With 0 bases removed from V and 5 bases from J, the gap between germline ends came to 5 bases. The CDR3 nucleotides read TGTGCCAGCAGCGTAGGTGGGGAGACCCAGTACTTC. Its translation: CASSVGGETQYF. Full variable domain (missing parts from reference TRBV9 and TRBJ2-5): DSGVTQTPKHLITATGQRVTLRCSPRSGDLSVYWYQQSLDQGLQFLIQYYNGEERAKGNILERFSAQQFPDLHSELNLSSLELGDSALYFCASSVGGETQYFGPGTRLLVL.

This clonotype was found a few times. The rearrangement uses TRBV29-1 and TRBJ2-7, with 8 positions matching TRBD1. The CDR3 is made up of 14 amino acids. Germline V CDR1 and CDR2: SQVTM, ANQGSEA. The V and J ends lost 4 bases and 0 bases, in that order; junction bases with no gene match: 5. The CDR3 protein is CSVGPGQGSYEQYF. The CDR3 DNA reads TGCAGCGTTGGTCCAGGACAGGGCTCCTACGAGCAGTACTTC.

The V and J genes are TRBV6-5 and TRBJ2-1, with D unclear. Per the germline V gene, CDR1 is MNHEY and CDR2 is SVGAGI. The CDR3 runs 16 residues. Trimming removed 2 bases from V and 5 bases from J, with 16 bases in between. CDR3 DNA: TGTGCCAGCAGTTACCCCGACGGCCCTTTCAACAATGAGCAGTTCTTC. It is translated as CASSYPDGPFNNEQFF.

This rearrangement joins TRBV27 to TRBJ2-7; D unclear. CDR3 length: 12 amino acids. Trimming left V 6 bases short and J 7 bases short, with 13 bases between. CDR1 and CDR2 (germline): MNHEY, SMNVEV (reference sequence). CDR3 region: CASRRREDEQYF. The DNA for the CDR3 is TGTGCCAGCAGGAGGAGAGAGGATGAGCAGTACTTC.

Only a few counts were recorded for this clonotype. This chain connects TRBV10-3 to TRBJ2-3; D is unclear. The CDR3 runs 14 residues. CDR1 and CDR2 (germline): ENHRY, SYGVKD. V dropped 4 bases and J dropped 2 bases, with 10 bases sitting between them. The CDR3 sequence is CAISVGPATDTQYF. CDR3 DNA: TGTGCCATCAGTGTCGGGCCAGCCACAGATACGCAGTATTTT.

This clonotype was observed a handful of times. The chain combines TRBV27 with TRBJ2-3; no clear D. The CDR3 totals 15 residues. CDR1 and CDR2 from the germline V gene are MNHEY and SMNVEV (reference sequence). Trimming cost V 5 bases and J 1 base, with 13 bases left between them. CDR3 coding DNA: TGTGCCAGCAGTCCGAACCGAGATGGCACAGATACGCAGTATTTT. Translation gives CASSPNRDGTDTQYF.

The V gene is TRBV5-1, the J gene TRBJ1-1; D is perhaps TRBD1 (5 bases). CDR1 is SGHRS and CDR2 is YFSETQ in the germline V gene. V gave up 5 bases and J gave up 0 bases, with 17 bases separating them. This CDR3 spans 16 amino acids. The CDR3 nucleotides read TGCGCCAGCAGTTCAAGGGGTCCAGACATGAACACTGAAGCTTTCTTT. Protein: CASSSRGPDMNTEAFF.

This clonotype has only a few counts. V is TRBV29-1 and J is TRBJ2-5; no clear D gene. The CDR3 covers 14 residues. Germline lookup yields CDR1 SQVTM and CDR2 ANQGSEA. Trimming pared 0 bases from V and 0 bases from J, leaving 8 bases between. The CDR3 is CSVEDQTHQETQYF. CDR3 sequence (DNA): TGCAGCGTTGAAGACCAGACCCACCAAGAGACCCAGTACTTC.

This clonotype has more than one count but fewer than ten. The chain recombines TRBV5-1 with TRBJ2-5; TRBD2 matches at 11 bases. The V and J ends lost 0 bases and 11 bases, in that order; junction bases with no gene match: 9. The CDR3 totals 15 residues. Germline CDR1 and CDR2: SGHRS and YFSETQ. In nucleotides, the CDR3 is TGCGCCAGCAGCTTGGACACTAGCGGGAGAAATGAGCAGTACTTC. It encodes CASSLDTSGRNEQYF.

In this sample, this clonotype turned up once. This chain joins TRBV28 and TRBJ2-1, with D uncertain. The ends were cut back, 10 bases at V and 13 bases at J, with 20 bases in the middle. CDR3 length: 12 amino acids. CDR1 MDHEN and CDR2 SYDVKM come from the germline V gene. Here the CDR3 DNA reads TGTGCCACCGGTCTAGTGGTGGAGACCCAGTTCTTC. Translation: CATGLVVETQFF.

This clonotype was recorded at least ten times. CDR3 DNA sequence: TGTGCCAGCAGTTGGGGGGGAGATACGCAGTATTTT. Translation gives CASSWGGDTQYF. This chain joins TRBV6-1 and TRBJ2-3; TRBD2 matches at 7 bases. J lost 5 bases, V lost 5 bases, and 1 base had no gene match. This CDR3 region has 12 residues. Germline assignment: CDR1 MNHNS and CDR2 SASEGT.

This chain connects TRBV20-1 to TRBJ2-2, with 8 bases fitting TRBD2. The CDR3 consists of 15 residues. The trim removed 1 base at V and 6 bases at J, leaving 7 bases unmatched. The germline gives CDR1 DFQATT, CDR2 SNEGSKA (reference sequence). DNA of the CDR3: TGCAGTGCTAGAGGTCCAGCGGGAGAGTCCGGGGAGCTGTTTTTT. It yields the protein CSARGPAGESGELFF.

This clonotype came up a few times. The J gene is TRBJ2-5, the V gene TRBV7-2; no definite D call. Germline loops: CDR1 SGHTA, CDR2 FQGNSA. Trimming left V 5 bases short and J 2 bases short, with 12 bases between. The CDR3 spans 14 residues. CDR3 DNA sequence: TGTGCCAGCAGCCCTCGACATCGACAAGAGACCCAGTACTTC. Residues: CASSPRHRQETQYF.

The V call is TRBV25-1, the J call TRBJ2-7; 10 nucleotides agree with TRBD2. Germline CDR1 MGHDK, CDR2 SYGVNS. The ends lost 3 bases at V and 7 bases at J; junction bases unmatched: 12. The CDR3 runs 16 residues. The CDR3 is CASSESQVAGGREQYF. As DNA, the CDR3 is TGTGCCAGCAGTGAGTCACAGGTAGCGGGAGGCCGGGAGCAGTACTTC.

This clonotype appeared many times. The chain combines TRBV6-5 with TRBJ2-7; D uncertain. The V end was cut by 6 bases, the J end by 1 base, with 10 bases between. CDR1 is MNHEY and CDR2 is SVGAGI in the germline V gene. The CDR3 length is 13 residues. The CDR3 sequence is CASSHGYSYEQYF. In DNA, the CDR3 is TGTGCCAGCAGCCATGGTTATTCCTACGAGCAGTACTTC.